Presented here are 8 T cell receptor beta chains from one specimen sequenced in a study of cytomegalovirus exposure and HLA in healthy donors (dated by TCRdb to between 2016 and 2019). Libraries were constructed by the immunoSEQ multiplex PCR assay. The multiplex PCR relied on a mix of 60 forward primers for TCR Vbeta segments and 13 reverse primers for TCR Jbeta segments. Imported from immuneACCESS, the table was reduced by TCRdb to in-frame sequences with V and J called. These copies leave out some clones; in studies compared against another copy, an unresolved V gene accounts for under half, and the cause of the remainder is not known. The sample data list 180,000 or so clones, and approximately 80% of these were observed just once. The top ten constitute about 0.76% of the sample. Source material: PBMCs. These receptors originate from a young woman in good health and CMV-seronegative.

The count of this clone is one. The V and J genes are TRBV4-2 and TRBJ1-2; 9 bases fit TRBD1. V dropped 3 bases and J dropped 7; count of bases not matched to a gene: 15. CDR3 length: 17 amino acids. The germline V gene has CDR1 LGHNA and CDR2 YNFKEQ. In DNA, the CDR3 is TGTGCCAGCAGCCAGACCCGGGGACAGGGCCTCTGGGGTGGCTACACCTTC. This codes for CASSQTRGQGLWGGYTF.

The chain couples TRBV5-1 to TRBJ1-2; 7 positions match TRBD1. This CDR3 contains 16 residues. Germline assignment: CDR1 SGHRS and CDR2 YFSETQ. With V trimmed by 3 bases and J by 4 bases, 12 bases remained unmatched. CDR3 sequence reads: CASSSGTEGQLYGYTF. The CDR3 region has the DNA TGCGCCAGCAGCTCTGGGACAGAGGGACAGCTCTATGGCTACACCTTC.

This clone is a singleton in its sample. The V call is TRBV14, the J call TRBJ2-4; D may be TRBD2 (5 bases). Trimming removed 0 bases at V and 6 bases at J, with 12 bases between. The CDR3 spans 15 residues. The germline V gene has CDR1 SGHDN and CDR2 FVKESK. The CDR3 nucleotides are TGTGCCAGCAGCCAAGATTTTGAGGGTACAAACATTCAGTACTTC. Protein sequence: CASSQDFEGTNIQYF.

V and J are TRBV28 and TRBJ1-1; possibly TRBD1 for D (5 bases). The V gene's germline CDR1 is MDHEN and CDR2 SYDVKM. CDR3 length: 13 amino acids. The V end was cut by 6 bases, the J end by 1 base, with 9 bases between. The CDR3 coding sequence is TGTGCCAGCAGGGGGGAGGGGAACACTGAAGCTTTCTTT. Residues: CASRGEGNTEAFF. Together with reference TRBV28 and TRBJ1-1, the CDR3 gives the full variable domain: DVKVTQSSRYLVKRTGEKVFLECVQDMDHENMFWYRQDPGLGLRLIYFSYDVKMKEKGDIPEGYSVSREKKERFSLILESASTNQTSMYLCASRGEGNTEAFFGQGTRLTVV.

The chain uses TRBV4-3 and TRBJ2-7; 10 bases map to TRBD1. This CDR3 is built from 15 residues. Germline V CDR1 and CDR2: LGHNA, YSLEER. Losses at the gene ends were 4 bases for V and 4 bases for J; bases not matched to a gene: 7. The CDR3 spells CASSRARDRGYEQYF. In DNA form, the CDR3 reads TGCGCCAGCAGCCGAGCTCGGGACAGGGGTTACGAGCAGTACTTC.

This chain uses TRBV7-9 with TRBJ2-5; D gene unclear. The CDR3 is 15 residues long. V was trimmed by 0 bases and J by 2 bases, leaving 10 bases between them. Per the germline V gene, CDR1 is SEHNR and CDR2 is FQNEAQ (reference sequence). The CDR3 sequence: CASSLAGAEQETQYF. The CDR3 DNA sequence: TGTGCCAGCAGCTTAGCAGGAGCCGAACAAGAGACCCAGTACTTC. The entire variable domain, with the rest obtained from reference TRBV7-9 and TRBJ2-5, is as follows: DTGVSQNPRHKITKRGQNVTFRCDPISEHNRLYWYRQTLGQGPEFLTYFQNEAQLEKSRLLSDRFSAERPKGSFSTLEIQRTEQGDSAMYLCASSLAGAEQETQYFGPGTRLLVL.

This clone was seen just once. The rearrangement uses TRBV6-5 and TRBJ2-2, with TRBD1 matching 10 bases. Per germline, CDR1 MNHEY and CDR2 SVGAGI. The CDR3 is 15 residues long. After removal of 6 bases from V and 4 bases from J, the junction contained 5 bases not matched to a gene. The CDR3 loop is CASSRGQGGTGELFF. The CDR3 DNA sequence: TGTGCCAGCAGCCGCGGACAGGGGGGCACCGGGGAGCTGTTTTTT.

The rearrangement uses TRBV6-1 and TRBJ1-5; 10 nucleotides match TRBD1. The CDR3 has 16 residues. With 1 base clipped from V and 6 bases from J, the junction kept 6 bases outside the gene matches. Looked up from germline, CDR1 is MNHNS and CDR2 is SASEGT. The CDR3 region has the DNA TGTGCCAGCAGTGAAGGGACAGGGGGATCCAGTCAGCCCCAGCATTTT. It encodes CASSEGTGGSSQPQHF.